This T cell receptor (beta chain) comes out of a study of early T cells in non-severe SARS-CoV-2 infection. CDR3 length equals 17 residues. Trimming removed 0 bases from V and 10 bases from J, with 24 bases in between. Looked up from germline, CDR1 is MNHNS and CDR2 is SASEGT. This clonotype was observed at least ten times. In TCRdb, the 5' RACE reads were re-called with MiXCR into one record per CDR3 protein. The repertoire holds 25,000 to 30,000 distinct CDR3 sequences, with approximately 6.4% as singletons. Material: whole blood, obtained at baseline. V gene TRBV6-1 combines with J gene TRBJ1-1, with D possibly being TRBD1 (6 bases). This clonotype was obtained from an adult who was a healthcare worker with PCR-confirmed SARS-CoV-2 infection or an uninfected control (not recorded which). The chain's CDR3 is CASSEARIGTGQIGAFF. The CDR3 DNA is TGTGCCAGCAGTGAAGCGCGAATAGGAACAGGGCAAATTGGAGCTTTCTTT.